The present entry profiles one T cell receptor beta chain with its context. This clone was picked up a small number of times. Its antigen specificity is not known. One base away there is no much larger clone; base qualities are not given. The sample originates from a study of PD-1 blockade in classical Hodgkin lymphoma (dated by TCRdb to about 2020). Regarding the study in general: Nivolumab dosing was 3 mg/kg intravenously every 2 weeks, continuing until either disease progression or unacceptable toxicity. The study used TCR beta sequencing and CyTOF to define a peripheral blood immune signature of response to PD-1 blockade in classical Hodgkin lymphoma. What the work shows at the level of the full study, not this receptor alone: Diversity was lower in patients who began nivolumab less than 1 year after ASCT, so these patients were left out of later analyses to avoid confounding by immune reconstitution. Only a single clinical trial cohort was studied, and what caused the repertoire differences, possibly disease activity or prior therapy, remained undefined. CD4+ but not CD8+ TCR diversity rose significantly by C4D1 (p=0.0027 vs p=0.16), most apparent in complete responders (p=0.02). Trial patients achieving complete response had baseline diversity similar to newly diagnosed patients, whereas partial responders and progressors had significantly lower diversity. Baseline TCR diversity was reported to be lower in newly diagnosed patients than in healthy donors, and even lower in relapsed/refractory patients.

Genomic DNA was isolated using the Qiagen DNeasy kit from unsorted PBMCs as well as from negatively selected CD4+ and CD8+ fractions. TCR beta CDR3 regions were subjected to amplification by immunoSEQ multiplex PCR with primers that anneal to V and J segments. A synthetic immune receptor repertoire was used to minimize amplification bias, and any residual bias was removed computationally once sequencing was done. From the authors' description of their analysis: Custom Python scripts were used to quantify repertoire diversity as the Shannon entropy index. The unsorted, CD4+ and CD8+ repertoires were each analyzed separately, with the exception of combined analyses, where CD4+ and CD8+ sequences were merged in silico. Clonal expansion was defined as a frequency increase of at least 2-fold after treatment compared with C1D1, and clones undetected at baseline were assigned a pseudocount of 0.5. Singleton clones were defined as clones with 0 or 1 copy at C1D1, and non-singleton clones were defined as clones with 2 or more copies. Clones expanded in unsorted samples were assigned a CD4+, CD8+ or unknown annotation through matching of protein sequences in sorted samples from the same patient. Wilcoxon tests on paired samples were used to test changes in diversity from C1D1 to C4D1. What TCRdb holds here is the immuneACCESS table cut down to in-frame rearrangements. Part of the clones is not present; checked against another copy, under half of the missing clones reflect an unresolved V gene, and the others are unexplained. V and J calls and clone size follow that table, whereas D and trimming were derived from the DNA. This sample is represented by about 32,000 clones; about 90% of them were singletons. Roughly 0.33% of the sample comes from the top ten.

From the germline V gene, CDR1 is SGHRS and CDR2 is YFSETQ. V lost 0 bases and J lost 6 bases, and the count of bases not matched to a germline gene is 5. The CDR3 spans 15 residues, from the cysteine through the phenylalanine. The entry retains the CDR3 DNA only, 45 bases that are in frame from base 1. This specimen's time point label, per the study, means: cycle 4 day 1 (C4D1), after 6 weeks of nivolumab. Every trial patient had relapsed following autologous stem cell transplantation, and prior brentuximab vedotin exposure was what differed among cohorts A, B and C. Magnetic negative selection with a Miltenyi CD4+ T cell isolation kit was used to purify CD4+ T cells from thawed PBMCs. The trial cohort included 45 to 65 patients with relapsed/refractory classical Hodgkin lymphoma, and each patient had a best overall response of complete response, partial response or progressive disease. Trial patients were treated with single-agent nivolumab in the multi-cohort phase II CheckMate 205 trial. An independent review committee assessed best overall response by applying the 2007 International Working Group response criteria. Trial PBMCs were obtained immediately prior to nivolumab initiation (C1D1) and on therapy at cycle 2 day 1 and cycle 4 day 1. Peripheral blood was collected in 8 mL Vacutainer Cell Preparation Tubes, from which PBMCs were isolated by centrifugation and then cryopreserved. Purified CD4+ and CD8+ fractions were prepared only for cases in which an additional PBMC sample was available. Magnetically labelled cells were removed on LS columns in a quadroMACS separator, and the flow-through was collected as the purified fraction.

The origin of this receptor is a human donor with classical Hodgkin lymphoma. The sample in question was CD4+ T cells from blood, obtained before the fourth cycle of nivolumab. The sequence links TRBV5-1 to TRBJ2-3; TRBD2 lines up with 9 middle nucleotides. The DNA sequence is TGCGCCAGCAGCTTGGTGATAGCGGGAGCCGATACGCAGTATTTT. Translated, this is CASSLVIAGADTQYF.